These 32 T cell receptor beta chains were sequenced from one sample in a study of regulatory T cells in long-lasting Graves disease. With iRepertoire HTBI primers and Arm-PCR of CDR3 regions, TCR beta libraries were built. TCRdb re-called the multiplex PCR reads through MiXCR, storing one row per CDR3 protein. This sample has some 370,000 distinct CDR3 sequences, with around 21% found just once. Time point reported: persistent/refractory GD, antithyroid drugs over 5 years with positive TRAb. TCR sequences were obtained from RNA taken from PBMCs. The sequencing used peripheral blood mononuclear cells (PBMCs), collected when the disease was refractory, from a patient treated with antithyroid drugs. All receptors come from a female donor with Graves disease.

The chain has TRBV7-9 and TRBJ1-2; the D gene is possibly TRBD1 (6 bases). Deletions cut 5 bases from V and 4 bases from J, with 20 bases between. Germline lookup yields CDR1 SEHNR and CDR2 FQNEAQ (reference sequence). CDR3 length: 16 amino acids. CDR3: CASSPTSGARIYGYTF. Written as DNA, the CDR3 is TGTGCCAGCAGCCCTACGTCAGGGGCGCGAATCTATGGCTACACCTTC.

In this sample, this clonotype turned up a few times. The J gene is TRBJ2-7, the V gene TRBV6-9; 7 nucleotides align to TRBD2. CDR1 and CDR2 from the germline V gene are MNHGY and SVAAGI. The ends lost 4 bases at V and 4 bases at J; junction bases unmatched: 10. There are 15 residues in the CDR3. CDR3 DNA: TGTGCCAGCAGTTTCGGCGGGAGAGGCCCGTACGAGCAGTACTTC. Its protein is CASSFGGRGPYEQYF.

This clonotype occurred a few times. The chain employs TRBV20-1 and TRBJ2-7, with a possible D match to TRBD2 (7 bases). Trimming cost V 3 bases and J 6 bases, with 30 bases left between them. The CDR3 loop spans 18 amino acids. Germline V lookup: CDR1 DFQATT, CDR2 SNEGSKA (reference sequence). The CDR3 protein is CSARGGRLPGLPRSEQYF. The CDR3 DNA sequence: TGCAGTGCTAGGGGGGGGCGTCTACCGGGGCTACCCAGGAGCGAGCAGTACTTC.

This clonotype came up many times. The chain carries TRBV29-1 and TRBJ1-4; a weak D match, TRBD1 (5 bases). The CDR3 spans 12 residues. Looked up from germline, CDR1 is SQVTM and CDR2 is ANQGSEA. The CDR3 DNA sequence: TGCAGTGGAGGGGAATTTCGAGAAAAACTGTTTTTT. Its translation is CSGGEFREKLFF.

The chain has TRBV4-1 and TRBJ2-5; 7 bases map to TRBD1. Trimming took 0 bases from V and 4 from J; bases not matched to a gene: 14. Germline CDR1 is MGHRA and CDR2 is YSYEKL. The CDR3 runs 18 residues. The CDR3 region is CASSQEPGERGRAETQYF. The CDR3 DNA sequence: TGCGCCAGCAGCCAAGAACCTGGCGAGAGGGGGCGCGCAGAGACCCAGTACTTC.

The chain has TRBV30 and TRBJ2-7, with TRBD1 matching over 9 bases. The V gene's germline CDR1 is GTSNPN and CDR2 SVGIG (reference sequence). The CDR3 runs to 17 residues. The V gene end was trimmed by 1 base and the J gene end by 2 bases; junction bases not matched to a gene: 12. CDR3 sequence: CAWSAYDWDRVTYEQYF. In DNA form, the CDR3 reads TGTGCCTGGAGTGCCTATGATTGGGACAGGGTGACCTACGAGCAGTACTTC.

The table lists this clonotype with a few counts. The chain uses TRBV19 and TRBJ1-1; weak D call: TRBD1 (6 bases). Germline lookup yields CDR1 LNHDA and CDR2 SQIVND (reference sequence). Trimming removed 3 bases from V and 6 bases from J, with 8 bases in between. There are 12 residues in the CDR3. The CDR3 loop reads CASSMGAPEAFF. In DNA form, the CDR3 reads TGTGCCAGTAGTATGGGGGCCCCTGAAGCTTTCTTT.

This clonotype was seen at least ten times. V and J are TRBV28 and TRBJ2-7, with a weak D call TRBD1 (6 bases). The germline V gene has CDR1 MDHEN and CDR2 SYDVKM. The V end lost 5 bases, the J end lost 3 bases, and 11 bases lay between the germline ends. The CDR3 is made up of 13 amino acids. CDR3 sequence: CASSRGRGYEQYF. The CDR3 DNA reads TGTGCCAGCAGTAGGGGCAGGGGCTACGAGCAGTACTTC.

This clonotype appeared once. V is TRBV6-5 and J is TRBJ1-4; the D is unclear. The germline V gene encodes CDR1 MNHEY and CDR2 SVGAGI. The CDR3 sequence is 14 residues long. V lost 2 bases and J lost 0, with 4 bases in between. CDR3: CASSYGSTNEKLFF. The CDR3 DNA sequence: TGTGCCAGCAGTTACGGGTCAACTAATGAAAAACTGTTTTTT.

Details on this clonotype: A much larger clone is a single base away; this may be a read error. In DNA, the CDR3 is TGTGCCAGCAGAAAGGACAGCTCTGGAAACACCATATATTTT. This encodes CASRKDSSGNTIYF. The chain combines TRBV2 with TRBJ1-3; TRBD1 is a possible D gene (6 bases). The V and J ends lost 6 bases and 0 bases respectively, with 9 bases between them. Germline V gives CDR1 SNHLY, CDR2 FYNNEI. The CDR3 runs 14 residues. The complete variable domain, with remaining parts taken from reference TRBV2 and TRBJ1-3, reads EPEVTQTPSHQVTQMGQEVILRCVPISNHLYFYWYRQILGQKVEFLVSFYNNEISEKSEIFDDQFSVERPDGSNFTLKIRSTKLEDSAMYFCASRKDSSGNTIYFGEGSWLTVV.

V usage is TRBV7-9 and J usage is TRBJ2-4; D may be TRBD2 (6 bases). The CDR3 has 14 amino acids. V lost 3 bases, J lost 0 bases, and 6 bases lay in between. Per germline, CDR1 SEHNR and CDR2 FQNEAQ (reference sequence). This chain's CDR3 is CASSFSGAKNIQYF. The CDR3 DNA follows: TGTGCCAGCAGCTTTAGCGGAGCCAAAAACATTCAGTACTTC.

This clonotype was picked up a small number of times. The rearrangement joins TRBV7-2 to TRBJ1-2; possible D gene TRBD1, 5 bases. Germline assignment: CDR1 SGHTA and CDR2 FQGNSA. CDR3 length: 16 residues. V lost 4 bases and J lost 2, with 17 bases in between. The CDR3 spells CASSSMGELTNYGYTF. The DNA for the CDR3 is TGTGCCAGCAGCTCTATGGGGGAGCTTACGAACTATGGCTACACCTTC.

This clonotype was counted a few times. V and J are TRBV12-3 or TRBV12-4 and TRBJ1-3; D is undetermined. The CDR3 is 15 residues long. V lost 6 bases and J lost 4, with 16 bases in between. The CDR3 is CASSISEASGNTIYF. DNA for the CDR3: TGTGCCAGCAGCATTTCTGAGGCCTCGGGAAACACCATATATTTT.

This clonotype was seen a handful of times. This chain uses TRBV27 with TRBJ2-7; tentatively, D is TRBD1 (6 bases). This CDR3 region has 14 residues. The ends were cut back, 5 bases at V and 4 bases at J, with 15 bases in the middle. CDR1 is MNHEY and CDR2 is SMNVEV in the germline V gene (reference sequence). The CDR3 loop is CASSPTGTPYEQYF. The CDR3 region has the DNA TGTGCCAGCAGTCCTACAGGGACACCTTACGAGCAGTACTTC.

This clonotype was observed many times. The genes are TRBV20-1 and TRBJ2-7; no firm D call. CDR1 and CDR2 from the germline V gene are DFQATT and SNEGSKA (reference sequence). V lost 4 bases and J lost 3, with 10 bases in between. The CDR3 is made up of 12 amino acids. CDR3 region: CSAIGRNYEQYF. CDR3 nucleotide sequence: TGCAGTGCTATCGGACGGAACTACGAGCAGTACTTC.

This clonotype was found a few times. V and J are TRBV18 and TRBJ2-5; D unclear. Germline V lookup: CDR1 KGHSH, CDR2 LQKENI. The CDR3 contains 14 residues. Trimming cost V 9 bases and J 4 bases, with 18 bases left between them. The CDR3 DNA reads TGTGCCAGTTCGACGTCGAGCGTTGGAGAGACCCAGTACTTC. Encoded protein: CASSTSSVGETQYF.

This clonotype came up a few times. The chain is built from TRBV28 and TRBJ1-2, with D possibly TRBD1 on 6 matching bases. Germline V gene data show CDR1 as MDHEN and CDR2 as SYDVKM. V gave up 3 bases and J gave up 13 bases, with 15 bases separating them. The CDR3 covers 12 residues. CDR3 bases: TGTGCCAGCAGTTTGGGGGTTACAGGGCCCACCTTC. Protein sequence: CASSLGVTGPTF.

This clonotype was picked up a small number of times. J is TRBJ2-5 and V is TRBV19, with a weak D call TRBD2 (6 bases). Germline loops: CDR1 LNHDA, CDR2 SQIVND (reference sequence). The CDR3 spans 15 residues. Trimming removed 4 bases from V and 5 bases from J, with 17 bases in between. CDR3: CASSRAGSLVETQYF. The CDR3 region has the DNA TGTGCCAGTAGTAGGGCGGGAAGTCTGGTGGAGACCCAGTACTTC.

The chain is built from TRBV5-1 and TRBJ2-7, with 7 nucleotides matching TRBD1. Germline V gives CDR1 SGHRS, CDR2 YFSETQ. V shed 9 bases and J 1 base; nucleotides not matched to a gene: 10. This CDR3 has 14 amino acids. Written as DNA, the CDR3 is TGCGCCACCCGAGACAGGGTTGAATCCTACGAGCAGTACTTC. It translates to CATRDRVESYEQYF.

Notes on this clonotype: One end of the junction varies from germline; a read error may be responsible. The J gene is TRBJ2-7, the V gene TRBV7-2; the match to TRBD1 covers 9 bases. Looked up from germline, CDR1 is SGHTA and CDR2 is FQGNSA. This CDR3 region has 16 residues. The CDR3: CASSLVEQGASHEQYF. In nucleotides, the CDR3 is TGTGCTAGCAGCTTAGTAGAACAGGGGGCTTCCCACGAGCAGTACTTC.

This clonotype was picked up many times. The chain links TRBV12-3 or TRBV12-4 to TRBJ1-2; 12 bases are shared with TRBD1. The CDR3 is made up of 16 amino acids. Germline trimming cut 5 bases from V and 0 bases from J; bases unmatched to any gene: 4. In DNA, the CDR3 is TGTGCCAGCAGTCAGGGACAGGGGGCTGCTAACTATGGCTACACCTTC. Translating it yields CASSQGQGAANYGYTF.

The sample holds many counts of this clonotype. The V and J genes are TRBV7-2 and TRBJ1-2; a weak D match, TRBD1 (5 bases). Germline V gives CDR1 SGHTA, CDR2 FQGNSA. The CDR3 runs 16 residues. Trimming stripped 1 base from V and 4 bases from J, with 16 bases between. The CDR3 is CASSLGGGRRGYGYTF. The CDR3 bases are TGTGCCAGCAGCTTAGGGGGGGGAAGACGCGGCTATGGCTACACCTTC.

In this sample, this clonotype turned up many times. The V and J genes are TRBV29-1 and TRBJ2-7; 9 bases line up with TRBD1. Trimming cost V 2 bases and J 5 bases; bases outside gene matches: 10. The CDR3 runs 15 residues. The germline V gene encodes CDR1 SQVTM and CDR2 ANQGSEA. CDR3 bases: TGCAGCGTTGAAAAAACCGGGACAGGGACCCACGAGCAGTACTTC. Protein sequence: CSVEKTGTGTHEQYF.

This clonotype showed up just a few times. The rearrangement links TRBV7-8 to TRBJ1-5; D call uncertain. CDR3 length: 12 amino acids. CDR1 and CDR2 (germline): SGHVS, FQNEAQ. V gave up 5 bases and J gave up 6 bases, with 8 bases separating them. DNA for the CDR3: TGTGCCAGCAGCCGTTTGGGTCAGCCCCAGCATTTT. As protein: CASSRLGQPQHF.

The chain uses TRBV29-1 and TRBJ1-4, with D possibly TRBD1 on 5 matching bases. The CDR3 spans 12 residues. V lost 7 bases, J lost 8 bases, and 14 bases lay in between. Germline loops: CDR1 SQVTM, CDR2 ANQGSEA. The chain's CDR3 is CSAGATREKLFF. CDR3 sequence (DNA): TGCAGCGCTGGGGCAACCCGAGAAAAACTGTTTTTT.

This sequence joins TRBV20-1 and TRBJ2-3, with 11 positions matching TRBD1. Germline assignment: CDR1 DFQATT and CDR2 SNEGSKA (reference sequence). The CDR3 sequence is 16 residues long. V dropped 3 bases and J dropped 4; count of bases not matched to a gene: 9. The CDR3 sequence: CSARTGGQGVADTQYF. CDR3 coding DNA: TGCAGTGCTAGGACCGGGGGACAGGGGGTAGCAGATACGCAGTATTTT.

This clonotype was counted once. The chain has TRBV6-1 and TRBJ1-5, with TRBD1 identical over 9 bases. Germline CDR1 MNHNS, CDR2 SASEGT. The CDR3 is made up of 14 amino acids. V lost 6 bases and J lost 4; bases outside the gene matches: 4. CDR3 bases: TGTGCCAGCAGGGGGACAGGGCCTAATCAGCCCCAGCATTTT. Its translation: CASRGTGPNQPQHF.

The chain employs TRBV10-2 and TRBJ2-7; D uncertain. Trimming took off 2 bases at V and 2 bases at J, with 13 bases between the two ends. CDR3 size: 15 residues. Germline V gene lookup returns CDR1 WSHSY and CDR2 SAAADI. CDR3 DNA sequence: TGCGCCAGCAGTGAGAGGGCACTTCTGACCTACGAGCAGTACTTC. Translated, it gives CASSERALLTYEQYF.

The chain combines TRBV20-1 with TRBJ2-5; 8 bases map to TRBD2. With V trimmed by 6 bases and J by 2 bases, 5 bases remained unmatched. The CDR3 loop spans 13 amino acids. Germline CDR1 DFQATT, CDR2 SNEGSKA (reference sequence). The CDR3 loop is CSALGLGQETQYF. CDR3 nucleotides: TGCAGTGCCCTGGGACTAGGACAAGAGACCCAGTACTTC.

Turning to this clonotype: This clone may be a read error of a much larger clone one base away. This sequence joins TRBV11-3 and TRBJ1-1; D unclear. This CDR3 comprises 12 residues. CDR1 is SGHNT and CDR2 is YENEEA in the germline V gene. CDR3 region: CAGSSGYTEAFF. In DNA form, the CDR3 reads TGTGCCGGCAGTAGCGGGTACACTGAAGCTTTCTTT.

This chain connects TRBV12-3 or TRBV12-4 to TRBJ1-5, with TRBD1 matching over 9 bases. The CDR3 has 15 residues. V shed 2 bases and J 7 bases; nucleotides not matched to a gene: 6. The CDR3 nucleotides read TGTGCCAGCAGTTTAAGGGGACAGGGAAGCCAGCCCCAGCATTTT. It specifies CASSLRGQGSQPQHF.

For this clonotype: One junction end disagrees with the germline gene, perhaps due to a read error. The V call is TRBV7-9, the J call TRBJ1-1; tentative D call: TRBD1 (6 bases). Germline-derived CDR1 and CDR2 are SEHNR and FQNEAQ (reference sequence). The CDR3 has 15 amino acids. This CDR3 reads CASSFRSDRNTEASF. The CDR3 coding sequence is TGTGCCAGCAGCTTTAGAAGCGACAGGAACACTGAAGCTTCCTTT.